Here is one T cell receptor (beta chain) with its context. Antigen specificity is unknown. These data are taken from a study of Ad26.COV2.S vaccination and SARS-CoV-2 variants. In the study overall: Ad26.COV2.S given intramuscularly, once or twice 56 days apart.

General observations from the study: Participants given vaccine showed non-spike TCR breadth similar to that of placebo recipients.

Treatment denoted: around 19 received Ad26.COV2.S at low or high dose, single or two shots; about five received placebo; per-sample allocation not given. Sampling happened 63 days after the first vaccine or placebo injection. An adult aged 18-55 years in Boston served as the donor. V was clipped by 0 bases and J by 2 bases; unmatched bases: 4. The germline CDR1 and CDR2 sequences are SGHRS and YFSETQ. The CDR3 length is 15 residues. Produced via immunoSEQ multiplex PCR; TCRdb's table is partial and in-frame only. This table holds about 440,000 clones, 90% found once. The sequence was collected from a person between 18 and 59 years old who received the Ad26.COV2.S COVID-19 vaccine or a placebo. The chain employs TRBV5-1 and TRBJ2-5, with TRBD1 matching over 7 bases. This material consisted of peripheral blood, taken in a trial of Ad26.COV2.S vaccine versus placebo. The CDR3 sequence is CASSLGLQGQETQYF. The CDR3 DNA sequence: TGCGCCAGCAGCTTGGGACTACAGGGGCAAGAGACCCAGTACTTC.